This T cell receptor beta chain emerged from a study of OX40 agonist ivuxolimab in advanced cancers. V shed 6 bases and J 1 base; nucleotides not matched to a gene: 13. CDR3 size: 17 residues. Germline assignment: CDR1 SGHAT and CDR2 FQNNGV. This clone has a handful of counts. The assay was immunoSEQ multiplex PCR, and TCRdb's table has in-frame clones only and misses some. The sample contains some 54,000 clones, about 85% of which appear only once. This receptor was taken from an adult with an advanced solid tumor such as melanoma, head and neck, liver or kidney cancer. The material was CD4+ or CD8+ T cells sorted from blood, obtained in a trial of the OX40 agonist ivuxolimab. J is TRBJ2-3 and V is TRBV11-2; TRBD2 matches at 7 bases. CDR3 residues: CASSTGLAAGGTDTQYF. Here the CDR3 DNA reads TGTGCCAGCAGTACGGGGCTAGCGGCGGGGGGCACAGATACGCAGTATTTT.